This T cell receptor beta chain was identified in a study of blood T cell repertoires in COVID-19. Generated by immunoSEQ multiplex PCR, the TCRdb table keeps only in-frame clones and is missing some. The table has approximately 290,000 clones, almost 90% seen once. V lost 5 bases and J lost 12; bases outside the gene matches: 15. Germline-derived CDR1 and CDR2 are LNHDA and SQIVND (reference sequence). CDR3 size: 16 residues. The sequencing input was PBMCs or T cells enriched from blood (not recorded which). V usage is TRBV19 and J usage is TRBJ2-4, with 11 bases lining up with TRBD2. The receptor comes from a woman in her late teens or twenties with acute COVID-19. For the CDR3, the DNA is TGTGCCAGTAGTTCCCCGCTTAGCGGGAGGGGAAACGATCAGTACTTC. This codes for CASSSPLSGRGNDQYF.